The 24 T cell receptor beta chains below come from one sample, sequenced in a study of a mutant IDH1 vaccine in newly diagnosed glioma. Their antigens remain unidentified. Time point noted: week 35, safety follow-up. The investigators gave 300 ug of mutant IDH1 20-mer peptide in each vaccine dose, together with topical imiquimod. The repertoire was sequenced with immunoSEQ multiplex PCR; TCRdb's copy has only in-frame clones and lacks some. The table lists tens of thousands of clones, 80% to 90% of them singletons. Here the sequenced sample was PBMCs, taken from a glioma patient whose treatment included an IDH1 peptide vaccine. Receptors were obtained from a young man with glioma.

The DNA of the CDR3 is TGTGCCAGCGGGAGATATGGACAGCTGAATTCACCCCTCCACTTT. It is translated as CASGRYGQLNSPLHF. The chain combines TRBV27 with TRBJ1-6; TRBD1 might be the D (6 bases). Deletions cut 8 bases from V and 7 bases from J, with 18 bases between. The CDR3 is 15 amino acids. From germline, CDR1 is MNHEY and CDR2 SMNVEV (reference sequence).

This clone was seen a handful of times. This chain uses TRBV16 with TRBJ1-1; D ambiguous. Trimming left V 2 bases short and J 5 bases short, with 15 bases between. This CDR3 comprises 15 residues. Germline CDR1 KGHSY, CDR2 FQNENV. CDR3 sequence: CASSQATKGGTEAFF. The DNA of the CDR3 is TGTGCCAGCAGCCAAGCTACGAAAGGAGGGACTGAAGCTTTCTTT.

The CDR3 region has the DNA TGCGCCAGCAGCTGGGGGATGACAGGGGGCGCAGATTCACCCCTCCACTTT. The encoded protein is CASSWGMTGGADSPLHF. The rearrangement links TRBV5-1 to TRBJ1-6; 10 bases line up with TRBD1. V trimming: 3 bases; J trimming: 8 bases; junction bases outside the gene matches: 11. This CDR3 contains 17 residues. Germline values: CDR1 SGHRS, CDR2 YFSETQ.

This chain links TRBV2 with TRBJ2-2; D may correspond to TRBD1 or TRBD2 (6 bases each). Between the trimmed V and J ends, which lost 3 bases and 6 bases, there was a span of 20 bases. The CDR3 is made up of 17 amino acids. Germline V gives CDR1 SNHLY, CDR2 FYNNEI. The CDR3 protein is CASSEPVRAGEAGELFF. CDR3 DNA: TGTGCCAGCAGTGAGCCCGTTCGGGCAGGGGAGGCCGGGGAGCTGTTTTTT.

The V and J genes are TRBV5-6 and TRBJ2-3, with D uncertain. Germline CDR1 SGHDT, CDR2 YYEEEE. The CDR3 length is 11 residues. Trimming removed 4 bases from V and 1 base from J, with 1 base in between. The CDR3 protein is CASSRTDTQYF. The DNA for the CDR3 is TGTGCCAGCAGCCGCACAGATACGCAGTATTTT.

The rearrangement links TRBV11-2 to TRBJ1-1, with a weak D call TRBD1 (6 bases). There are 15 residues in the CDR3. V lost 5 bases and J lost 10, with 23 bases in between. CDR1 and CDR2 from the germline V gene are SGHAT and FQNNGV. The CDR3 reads CASSLKGGFMGGAFF. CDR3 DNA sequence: TGTGCCAGCAGCCTAAAGGGGGGGTTCATGGGCGGAGCTTTCTTT.

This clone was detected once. The CDR3 protein is CASSESFSGGQNEQFF. CDR3 in DNA: TGCGCCAGCAGTGAGTCGTTTAGCGGGGGACAGAATGAGCAGTTCTTC. V usage is TRBV10-2 and J usage is TRBJ2-1; TRBD2 matches 9 bases. The CDR3 has 16 residues. Germline assignment: CDR1 WSHSY and CDR2 SAAADI. Unmatched junction bases numbered 7, after V lost 0 bases and J lost 7 bases.

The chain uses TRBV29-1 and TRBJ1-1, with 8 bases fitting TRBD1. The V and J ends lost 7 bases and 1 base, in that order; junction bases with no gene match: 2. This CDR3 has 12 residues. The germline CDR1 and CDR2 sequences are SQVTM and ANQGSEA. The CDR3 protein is CSGGTGNTEAFF. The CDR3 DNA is TGCAGCGGGGGGACAGGGAACACTGAAGCTTTCTTT.

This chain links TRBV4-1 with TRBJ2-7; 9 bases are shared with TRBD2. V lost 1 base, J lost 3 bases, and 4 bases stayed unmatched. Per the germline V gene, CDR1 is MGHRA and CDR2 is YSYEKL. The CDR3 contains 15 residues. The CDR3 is CASSQVLAGDYEQYF. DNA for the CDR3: TGCGCCAGCAGCCAAGTTTTAGCGGGGGACTACGAGCAGTACTTC.

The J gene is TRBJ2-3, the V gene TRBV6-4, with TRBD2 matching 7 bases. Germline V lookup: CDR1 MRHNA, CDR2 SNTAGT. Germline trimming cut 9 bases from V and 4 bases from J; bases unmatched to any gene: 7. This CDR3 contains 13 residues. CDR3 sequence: CASSTSAADTQYF. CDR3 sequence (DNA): TGTGCCAGTTCTACTAGCGCGGCAGATACGCAGTATTTT.

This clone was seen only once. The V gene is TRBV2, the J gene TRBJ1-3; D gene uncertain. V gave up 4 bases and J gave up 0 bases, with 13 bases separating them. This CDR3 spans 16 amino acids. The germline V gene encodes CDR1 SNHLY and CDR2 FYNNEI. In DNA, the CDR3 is TGTGCCAGCAGTGGCAACACCCGGGCCTCTGGAAACACCATATATTTT. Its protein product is CASSGNTRASGNTIYF.

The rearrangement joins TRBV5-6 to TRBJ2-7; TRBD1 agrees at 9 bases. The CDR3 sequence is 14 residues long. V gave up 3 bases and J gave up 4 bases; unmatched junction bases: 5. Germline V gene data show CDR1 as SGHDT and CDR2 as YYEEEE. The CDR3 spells CASSSGDRAYEQYF. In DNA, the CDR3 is TGTGCCAGCAGCTCGGGGGACAGGGCTTACGAGCAGTACTTC.

The CDR3 DNA reads as TGCGCCAGCAGCCAACTACTCTCGGGCACAGATACGCAGTATTTT. It is translated as CASSQLLSGTDTQYF. The rearrangement uses TRBV4-1 and TRBJ2-3; no clear D. V shed 2 bases and J shed 1 base, with 10 bases lying between them. The CDR3 runs to 15 residues. CDR1 and CDR2 (germline): MGHRA, YSYEKL.

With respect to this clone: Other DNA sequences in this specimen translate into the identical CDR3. CDR3 coding DNA: TGTGCCAGCAGCTTGGAAGTGAGGGGGGCATGGAACACTGAAGCTTTCTTT. Translated, it gives CASSLEVRGAWNTEAFF. The chain recombines TRBV5-8 with TRBJ1-1; tentatively, D is TRBD1 (6 bases). V lost 0 bases, J lost 1 base, and 16 bases lay in between. Germline CDR1 and CDR2: SGHTS and YDEGEE. The CDR3 is 17 amino acids.

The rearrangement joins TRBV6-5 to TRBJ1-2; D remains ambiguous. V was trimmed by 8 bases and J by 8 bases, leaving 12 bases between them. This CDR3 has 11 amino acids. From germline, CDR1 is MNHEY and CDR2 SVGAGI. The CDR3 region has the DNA TGTGCCAGCTCCGGGAACACGGGCTACACCTTC. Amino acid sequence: CASSGNTGYTF.

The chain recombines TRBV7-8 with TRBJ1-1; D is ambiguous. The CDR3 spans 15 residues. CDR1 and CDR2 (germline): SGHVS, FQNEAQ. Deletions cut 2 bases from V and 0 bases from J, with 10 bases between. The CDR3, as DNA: TGTGCCAGCAGCTTATGGAGGGCCATGAACACTGAAGCTTTCTTT. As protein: CASSLWRAMNTEAFF.

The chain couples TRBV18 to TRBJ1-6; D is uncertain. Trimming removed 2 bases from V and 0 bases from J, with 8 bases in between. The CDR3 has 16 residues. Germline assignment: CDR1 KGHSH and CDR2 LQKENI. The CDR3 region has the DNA TGTGCCAGCTCACCATCGCCTTCCTCCTATAATTCACCCCTCCACTTT. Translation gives CASSPSPSSYNSPLHF.

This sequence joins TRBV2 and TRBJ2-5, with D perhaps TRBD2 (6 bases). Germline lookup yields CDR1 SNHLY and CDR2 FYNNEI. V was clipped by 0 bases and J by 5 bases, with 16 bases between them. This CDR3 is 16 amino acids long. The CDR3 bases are TGTGCCAGCAGTGAAGCGGTCAGACTAGGGATGGAGACCCAGTACTTC. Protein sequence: CASSEAVRLGMETQYF.

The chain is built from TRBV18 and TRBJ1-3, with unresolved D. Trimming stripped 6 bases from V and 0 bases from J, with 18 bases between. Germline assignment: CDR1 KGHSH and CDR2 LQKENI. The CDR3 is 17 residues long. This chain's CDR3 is CASSPRRSASSGNTIYF. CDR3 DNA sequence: TGTGCCAGCTCTCCCCGTAGGAGTGCCAGCTCTGGAAACACCATATATTTT. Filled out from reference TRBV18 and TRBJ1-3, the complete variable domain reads NAGVMQNPRHLVRRRGQEARLRCSPMKGHSHVYWYRQLPEEGLKFMVYLQKENIIDESGMPKERFSAEFPKEGPSILRIQQVVRGDSAAYFCASSPRRSASSGNTIYFGEGSWLTVV.

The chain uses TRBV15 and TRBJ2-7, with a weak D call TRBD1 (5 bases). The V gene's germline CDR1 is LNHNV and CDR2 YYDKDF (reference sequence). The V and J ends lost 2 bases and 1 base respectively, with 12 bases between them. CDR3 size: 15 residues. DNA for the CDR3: TGTGCCACCAGCAGACCACAGGTCGGGTCCTACGAGCAGTACTTC. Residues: CATSRPQVGSYEQYF.

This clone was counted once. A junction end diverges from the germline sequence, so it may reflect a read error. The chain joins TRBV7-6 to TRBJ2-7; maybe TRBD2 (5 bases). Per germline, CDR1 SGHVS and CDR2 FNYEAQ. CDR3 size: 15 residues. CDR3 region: CASSIALGVSYEQYF. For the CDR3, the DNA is TGTGCCAGCAGCATAGCTCTCGGGGTGTCCTACGAGCAGTACTTC.

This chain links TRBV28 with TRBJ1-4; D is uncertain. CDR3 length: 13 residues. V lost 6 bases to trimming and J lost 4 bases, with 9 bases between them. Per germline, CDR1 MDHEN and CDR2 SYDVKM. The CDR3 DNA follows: TGTGCCAGCAGACGTTGGGATAATGAAAAACTGTTTTTT. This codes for CASRRWDNEKLFF.

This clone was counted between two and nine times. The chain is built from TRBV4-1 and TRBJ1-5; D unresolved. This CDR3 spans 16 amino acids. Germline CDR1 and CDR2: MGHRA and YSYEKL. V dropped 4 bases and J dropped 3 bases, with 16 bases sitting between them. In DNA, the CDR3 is TGCGCCAGCAGCCTATATCCTCGAGGTCCCAATCAGCCCCAGCATTTT. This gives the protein CASSLYPRGPNQPQHF.

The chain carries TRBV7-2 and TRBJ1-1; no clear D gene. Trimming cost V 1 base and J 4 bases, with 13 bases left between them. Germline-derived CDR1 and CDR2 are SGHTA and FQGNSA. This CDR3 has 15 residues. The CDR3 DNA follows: TGTGCCAGCAGCTTAGGAGGCGGGAGAGCCACTGAAGCTTTCTTT. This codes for CASSLGGGRATEAFF.